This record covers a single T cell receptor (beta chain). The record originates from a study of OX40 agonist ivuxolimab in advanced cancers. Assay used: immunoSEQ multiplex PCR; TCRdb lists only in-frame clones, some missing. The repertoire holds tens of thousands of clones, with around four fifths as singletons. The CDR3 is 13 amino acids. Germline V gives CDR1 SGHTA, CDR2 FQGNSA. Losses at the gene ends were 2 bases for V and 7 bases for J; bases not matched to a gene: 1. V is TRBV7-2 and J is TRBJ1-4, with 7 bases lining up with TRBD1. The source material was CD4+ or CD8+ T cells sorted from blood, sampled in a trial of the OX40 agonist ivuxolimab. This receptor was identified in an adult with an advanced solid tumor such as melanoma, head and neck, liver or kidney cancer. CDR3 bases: TGTGCCAGCAGCTTAAACAGGGGTGAAAAACTGTTTTTT. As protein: CASSLNRGEKLFF.